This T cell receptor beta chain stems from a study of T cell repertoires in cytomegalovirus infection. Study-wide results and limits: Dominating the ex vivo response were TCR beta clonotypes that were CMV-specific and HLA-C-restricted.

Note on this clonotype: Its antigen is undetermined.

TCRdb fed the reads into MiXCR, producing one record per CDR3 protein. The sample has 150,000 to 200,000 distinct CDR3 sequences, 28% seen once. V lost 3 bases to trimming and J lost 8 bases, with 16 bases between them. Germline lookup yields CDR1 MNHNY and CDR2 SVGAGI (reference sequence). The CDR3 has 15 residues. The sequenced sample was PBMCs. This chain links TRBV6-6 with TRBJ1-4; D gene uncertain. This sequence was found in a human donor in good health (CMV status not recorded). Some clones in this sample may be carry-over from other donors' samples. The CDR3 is CASSYLPSGGEKLFF. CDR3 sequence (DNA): TGTGCCAGCAGTTATTTACCGAGCGGCGGGGAAAAACTGTTTTTT.